The TCR beta chain under discussion was sequenced for a study of shared clonotypes between healthy human individuals. The CD8 memory fraction combined CD45RO+ cells with TemRA cells (CCR7-negative CD45RA+). Trimming cost V 0 bases and J 15 bases; bases outside gene matches: 8. CDR1 LNHNV and CDR2 YYDKDF come from the germline V gene (reference sequence). The CDR3 consists of 13 residues. It was across several immunoSEQ plates that each subset's genomic DNA was evenly split. The method was immunoSEQ multiplex PCR; TCRdb's version includes in-frame clones alone and lacks a portion of them. The repertoire includes about 380,000 clones, about 96% of them detected once, and less than 0.35% sits in the top ten.

The chain has TRBV15 and TRBJ2-1, with 7 positions matching TRBD2. The specimen was memory CD8+ T cells sorted from blood. Sample subset: CD45RO+ cells pooled with CCR7-negative TemRA cells. The receptor comes from a man aged 25-45 years in good health. The CDR3: CATSRDMGLSPFF. CDR3 DNA: TGTGCCACCAGCAGAGATATGGGACTAAGTCCGTTCTTC.